The rows below give T cell receptor beta chains drawn from one sample of a study of blood T cell repertoires in COVID-19. Produced via immunoSEQ multiplex PCR; TCRdb's table is partial and in-frame only. Among about 59,000 clones listed, around 83% were seen once. Sequenced sample: peripheral blood. The receptors derive from a woman over 75 with acute or convalescent COVID-19. CDR3s include the opening cysteine and the closing phenylalanine or tryptophan. The D gene is left open where the match is weak. Some rows have no size entry. The others give once, few or many, or a class for an expanded clone.

abundance,j_gene,v_gene,d_gene,CDR3aa,CDR3nt
once,TRBJ2-5,TRBV28,-,CASLSGSQETQYF,TGTGCCAGTCTTTCGGGAAGCCAAGAGACCCAGTACTTC
-,TRBJ1-6,TRBV9,-,CASSVAPSSYNSPLHF,TGTGCCAGCAGCGTAGCCCCGAGCTCCTATAATTCACCCCTCCACTTT
few,TRBJ1-1,TRBV19,-,CASSTGLFEAFF,TGTGCCAGTAGTACAGGCTTGTTCGAAGCTTTCTTT
-,TRBJ2-7,TRBV28,TRBD1,CASSEQGFSGYEQYF,TGTGCCAGCAGTGAACAGGGGTTTAGTGGCTACGAGCAGTACTTC
few,TRBJ2-7,TRBV3-1/TRBV3-2,TRBD1,CASTPGTGHYEQYF,TGTGCCAGCACTCCGGGGACAGGACACTACGAGCAGTACTTC
-,TRBJ2-1,TRBV28,-,CASSLVLAGNEQFF,TGTGCCAGCAGTTTGGTACTAGCAGGTAATGAGCAGTTCTTC
-,TRBJ1-5,TRBV19,-,CASSTRWTAFNQPQHF,TGTGCCAGTAGTACCCGATGGACAGCCTTCAATCAGCCCCAGCATTTT
-,TRBJ2-5,TRBV20-1,-,CSASQGPYQETQYF,TGCAGTGCTAGTCAGGGTCCGTACCAAGAGACCCAGTACTTC
few,TRBJ1-2,TRBV7-2,-,CASSLAMTVRGYTF,TGTGCCAGCAGCTTAGCCATGACAGTGCGGGGCTACACCTTC
-,TRBJ1-4,TRBV28,-,CASSLGGAEKLFF,TGTGCCAGCAGTCTCGGAGGGGCTGAAAAACTGTTTTTT
-,TRBJ2-7,TRBV12-2,-,CASRLAPRQAIYEQYF,TGTGCAAGTCGCTTAGCGCCACGACAGGCCATCTACGAGCAGTACTTC
-,TRBJ2-7,TRBV9,-,CASSVTELRGSEQYF,TGTGCCAGCAGCGTAACCGAATTGAGGGGGTCCGAGCAGTACTTC
-,TRBJ1-3,TRBV18,-,CASSALLGGSGNTIYF,TGTGCCAGCTCCGCCCTGCTAGGGGGCTCTGGAAACACCATATATTTT
once,TRBJ2-2,TRBV28,-,CASSSRVIANTGELFF,TGTGCCAGCAGTTCGCGGGTTATCGCGAACACCGGGGAGCTGTTTTTT
once,TRBJ1-6,TRBV5-1,-,CASSFSGYNSPLHF,TGCGCCAGCAGCTTTAGCGGGTATAATTCACCCCTCCACTTT
few,TRBJ2-7,TRBV2,-,CASSEVVGGPYEQYF,TGTGCCAGCAGTGAAGTCGTGGGAGGCCCCTACGAGCAGTACTTC
-,TRBJ1-1,TRBV14,-,CASSRGLDTEAFF,TGTGCCAGCAGCAGGGGGTTGGACACTGAAGCTTTCTTT
-,TRBJ1-1,TRBV9,-,CASSGAAGNTEAFF,TGTGCCAGCAGCGGAGCAGCAGGGAACACTGAAGCTTTCTTT
few,TRBJ1-5,TRBV3-1/TRBV3-2,-,CASSQDLSSGNQPQHF,TGTGCCAGCAGCCAAGATTTGTCCAGCGGCAATCAGCCCCAGCATTTT
-,TRBJ2-1,TRBV5-1,TRBD2,CASSPLGLLLAGGKGSYNEQFF,TGCGCCAGCAGCCCGCTTGGGCTACTACTAGCGGGGGGAAAAGGCTCCTACAATGAGCAGTTCTTC
-,TRBJ2-1,TRBV9,TRBD2,CASSERTSEVNEQFF,TGTGCCAGCAGCGAACGGACTAGCGAAGTAAATGAGCAGTTCTTC
-,TRBJ1-2,TRBV7-8,-,CASSHRGGYYTF,TGTGCCAGCAGCCACCGGGGAGGGTACTACACCTTC
-,TRBJ1-4,TRBV28,TRBD1,CASSPRTGLNEKLFF,TGTGCCAGCAGCCCGAGGACAGGGCTAAATGAAAAACTGTTTTTT
-,TRBJ2-1,TRBV6-5,TRBD1,CASSSRDRVDVGQFF,TGTGCCAGCAGTTCCCGGGACAGGGTTGACGTCGGGCAGTTCTTC
once,TRBJ2-3,TRBV5-1,-,CASSKGPGLDTDTQYF,TGCGCCAGCAGCAAGGGCCCGGGACTGGACACAGATACGCAGTATTTT
-,TRBJ1-2,TRBV7-2,-,CASRESQVYGYTF,TGTGCCAGCAGAGAGAGCCAAGTCTATGGCTACACCTTC
-,TRBJ2-2,TRBV5-1,TRBD2,CASSLALGSGRLNTGELFF,TGCGCCAGCAGCTTGGCTCTCGGTAGCGGGAGGCTTAACACCGGGGAGCTGTTTTTT
-,TRBJ2-1,TRBV6-6,TRBD2,CASSYDGGSEQFF,TGTGCCAGCAGTTACGACGGCGGGAGTGAGCAGTTCTTC
-,TRBJ1-1,TRBV25-1,-,CASSGGDSGTEAFF,TGTGCCAGCAGCGGGGGTGATTCGGGCACTGAAGCTTTCTTT
once,TRBJ2-1,TRBV2,-,CASSQMTGYNEQFF,TGTGCCAGCAGCCAAATGACAGGATACAATGAGCAGTTCTTC
-,TRBJ1-5,TRBV24-1,TRBD1,CATSRAGGNQPQHF,TGTGCCACCAGTAGGGCAGGGGGAAATCAGCCCCAGCATTTT
-,TRBJ1-1,TRBV25-1,-,CASRDNSAEAFF,TGTGCCAGCAGAGACAACTCTGCTGAAGCTTTCTTT
-,TRBJ1-4,TRBV4-3,TRBD1,CASSQTGVANEKLFF,TGCGCCAGCAGCCAAACAGGGGTGGCTAATGAAAAACTGTTTTTT
-,TRBJ1-6,TRBV12-3/TRBV12-4,-,CASSLRPGPLHF,TGTGCCAGCAGTTTAAGGCCAGGGCCCCTCCACTTT
-,TRBJ2-1,TRBV5-1,TRBD2,CASSARLAGGDEQFF,TGCGCCAGCAGCGCACGACTAGCGGGAGGTGATGAGCAGTTCTTC
-,TRBJ2-1,TRBV7-2,TRBD2,CASSSLAGEGNEQFF,TGTGCCAGCAGCTCACTAGCGGGAGAGGGAAATGAGCAGTTCTTC
-,TRBJ1-2,TRBV6-2/TRBV6-3,-,CASSSGSYGYTF,TGTGCCAGCAGTTCGGGGTCCTATGGCTACACCTTC
-,TRBJ1-1,TRBV5-1,-,CASSLGAGGDTEAFF,TGCGCCAGCAGCTTGGGGGCCGGGGGGGACACTGAAGCTTTCTTT
-,TRBJ1-2,TRBV4-2,TRBD1,CASSQDPQGAGGYTF,TGTGCCAGCAGCCAAGATCCGCAGGGGGCAGGGGGCTACACCTTC
-,TRBJ1-4,TRBV19,-,CASSEGRRKLFF,TGTGCCAGTAGTGAAGGGAGGAGGAAACTGTTTTTT
-,TRBJ1-1,TRBV5-5,-,CASSRGVGRVRSDTEAFF,TGTGCCAGCAGCCGGGGGGTCGGTAGGGTAAGAAGCGACACTGAAGCTTTCTTT
few,TRBJ1-5,TRBV30,-,CAWSTQANQPQHF,TGTGCCTGGAGTACACAGGCTAATCAGCCCCAGCATTTT
-,TRBJ2-7,TRBV5-1,TRBD2,CASSLLAGEAYEQYF,TGCGCCAGCAGCTTGCTAGCGGGAGAGGCCTACGAGCAGTACTTC
-,TRBJ1-6,TRBV18,TRBD1,CASSTTTGYNSPLHF,TGTGCCAGCTCAACCACGACAGGGTATAATTCACCCCTCCACTTT
-,TRBJ2-1,TRBV6-5,-,CASTRGNEQFF,TGTGCCAGCACCCGGGGCAATGAGCAGTTCTTC
-,TRBJ1-5,TRBV3-1/TRBV3-2,-,CASSQGRGRKPQHF,TGTGCCAGCAGCCAAGGGAGGGGACGAAAGCCCCAGCATTTT